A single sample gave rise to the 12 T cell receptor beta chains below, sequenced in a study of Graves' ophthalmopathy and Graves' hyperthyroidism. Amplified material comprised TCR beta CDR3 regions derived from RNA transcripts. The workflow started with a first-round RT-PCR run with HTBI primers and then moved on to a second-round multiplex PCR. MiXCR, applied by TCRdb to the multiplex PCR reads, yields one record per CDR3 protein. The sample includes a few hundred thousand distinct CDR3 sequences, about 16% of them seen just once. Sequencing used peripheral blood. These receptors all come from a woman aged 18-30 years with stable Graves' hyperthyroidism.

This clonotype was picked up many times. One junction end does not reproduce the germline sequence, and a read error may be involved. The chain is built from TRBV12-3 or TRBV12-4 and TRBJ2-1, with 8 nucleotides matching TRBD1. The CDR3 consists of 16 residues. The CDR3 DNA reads TGTGCCAGCAGGGCTTACGGACAGGGTCCCTCCAATGAGAAGTTCTTC. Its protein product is CASRAYGQGPSNEKFF.

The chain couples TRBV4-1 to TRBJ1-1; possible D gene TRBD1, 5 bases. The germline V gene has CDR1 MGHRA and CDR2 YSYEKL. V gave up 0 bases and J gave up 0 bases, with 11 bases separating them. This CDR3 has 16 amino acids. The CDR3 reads CASSQDQGGMNTEAFF. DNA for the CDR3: TGCGCCAGCAGCCAAGATCAGGGAGGGATGAACACTGAAGCTTTCTTT.

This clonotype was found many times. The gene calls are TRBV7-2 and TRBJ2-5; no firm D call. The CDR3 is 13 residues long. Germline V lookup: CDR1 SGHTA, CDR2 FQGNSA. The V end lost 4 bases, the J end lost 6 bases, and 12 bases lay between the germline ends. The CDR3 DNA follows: TGTGCCAGCAGCTCCACCTCGGCCCAGACCCAGTACTTC. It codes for CASSSTSAQTQYF.

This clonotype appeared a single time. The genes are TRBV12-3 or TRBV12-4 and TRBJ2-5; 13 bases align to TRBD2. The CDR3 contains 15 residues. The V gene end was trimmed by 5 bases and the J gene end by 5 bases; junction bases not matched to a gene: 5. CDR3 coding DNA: TGTGCCAGCAGTAGAGGACTAGCGGGAGTGGAGACCCAGTACTTC. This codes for CASSRGLAGVETQYF.

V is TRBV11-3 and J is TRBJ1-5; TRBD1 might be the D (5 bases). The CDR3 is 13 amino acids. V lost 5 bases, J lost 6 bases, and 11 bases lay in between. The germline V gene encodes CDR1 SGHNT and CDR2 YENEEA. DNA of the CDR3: TGTGCCAGCAGCGGGGCGACGGGTCAGCCCCAGCATTTT. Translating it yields CASSGATGQPQHF.

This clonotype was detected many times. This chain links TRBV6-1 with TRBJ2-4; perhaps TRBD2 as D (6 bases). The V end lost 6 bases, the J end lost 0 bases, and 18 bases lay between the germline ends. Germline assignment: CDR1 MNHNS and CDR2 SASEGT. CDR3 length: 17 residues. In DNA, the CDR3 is TGTGCCAGCAGCCCGGTGGGGGGAGCGCTAGCCAAAAACATTCAGTACTTC. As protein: CASSPVGGALAKNIQYF.

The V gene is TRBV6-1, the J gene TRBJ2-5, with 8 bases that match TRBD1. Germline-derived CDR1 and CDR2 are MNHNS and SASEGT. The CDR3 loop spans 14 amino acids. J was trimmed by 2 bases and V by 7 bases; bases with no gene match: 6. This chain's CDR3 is CASILTGVQETQYF. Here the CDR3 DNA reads TGTGCCAGCATCTTGACAGGGGTTCAAGAGACCCAGTACTTC.

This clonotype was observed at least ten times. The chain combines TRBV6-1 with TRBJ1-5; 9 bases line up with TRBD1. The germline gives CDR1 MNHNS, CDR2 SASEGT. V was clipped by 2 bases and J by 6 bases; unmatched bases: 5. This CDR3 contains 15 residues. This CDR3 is CASSETGGVGQPQHF. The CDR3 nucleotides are TGTGCCAGCAGTGAAACAGGGGGCGTAGGTCAGCCCCAGCATTTT.

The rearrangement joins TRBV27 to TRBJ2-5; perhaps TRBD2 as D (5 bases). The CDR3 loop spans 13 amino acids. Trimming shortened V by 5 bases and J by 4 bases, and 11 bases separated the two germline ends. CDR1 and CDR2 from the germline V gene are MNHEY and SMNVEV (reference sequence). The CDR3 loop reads CASSPRVRETQYF. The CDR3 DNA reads TGTGCCAGCAGTCCGCGGGTCCGAGAGACCCAGTACTTC.

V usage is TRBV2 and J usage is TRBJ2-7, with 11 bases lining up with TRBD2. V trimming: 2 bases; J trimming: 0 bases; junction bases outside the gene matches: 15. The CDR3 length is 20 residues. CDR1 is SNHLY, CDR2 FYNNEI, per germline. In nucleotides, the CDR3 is TGTGCCAGCAGTGAAAGCAGGGGGCTAGCGGGGGGTCTCCCCTCCTACGAGCAGTACTTC. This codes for CASSESRGLAGGLPSYEQYF.

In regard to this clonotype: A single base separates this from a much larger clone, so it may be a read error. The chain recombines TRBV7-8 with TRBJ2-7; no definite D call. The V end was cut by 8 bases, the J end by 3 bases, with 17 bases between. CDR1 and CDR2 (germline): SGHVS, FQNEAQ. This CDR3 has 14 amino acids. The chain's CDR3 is CASLGLAVGYEQYF. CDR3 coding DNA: TGTGCCAGCCTTGGTCTTGCTGTGGGCTACGAGCAGTACTTC.

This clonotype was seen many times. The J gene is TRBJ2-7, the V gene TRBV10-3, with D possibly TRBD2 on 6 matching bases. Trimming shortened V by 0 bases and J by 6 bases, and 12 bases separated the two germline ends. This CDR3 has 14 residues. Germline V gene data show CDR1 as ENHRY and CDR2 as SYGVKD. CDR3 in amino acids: CAISESLVAVEQYF. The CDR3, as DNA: TGTGCCATCAGTGAGTCGTTGGTAGCGGTCGAGCAGTACTTC.